This paragraph reports one TCR beta chain. Its antigen is currently unknown. The sample comes from a study of T cell responses to AZD1222 COVID-19 vaccine. Study results and caveats: Donors were mostly white British, more females; clonal diversity possibly underestimated. Targeting of unmutated variant regions was reportedly seen in nearly half of spike-specific TCRs.

CDR3 length: 14 amino acids. Trimming cost V 5 bases and J 0 bases, with 14 bases left between them. Germline values: CDR1 SQVTM, CDR2 ANQGSEA. Using immunoSEQ multiplex PCR, the repertoire was profiled, and TCRdb retains in-frame clones only, with some absent. The table includes roughly 99,000 clones, approximately 88% detected once. The rearrangement uses TRBV29-1 and TRBJ2-7; D uncertain. The source is an adult in good health. Sequenced here: peripheral blood, sampled on day 0 of AZD1222 vaccination. In nucleotides, the CDR3 is TGCAGCGTTCTGGTGGGCATTAGCTCCTACGAGCAGTACTTC. Protein product: CSVLVGISSYEQYF.